The next 32 T cell receptor beta chains were all read from a single sample in a study of T cell repertoires in cytomegalovirus infection. Each CDR3 protein gets one entry after TCRdb re-called the reads with MiXCR. Seen here are about 740,000 distinct CDR3 sequences, about 40% observed once, and the top ten hold more than 2.5%. Sequencing was done on a sample of PBMCs. The source is a human donor in good health (CMV status not recorded). Some clones in this sample may be carry-over from other donors' samples.

This clonotype was recorded a few times. The chain recombines TRBV19 with TRBJ2-6; D gene uncertain. The CDR3 extends over 16 amino acids. Trimming took off 7 bases at V and 1 base at J, with 14 bases between the two ends. The germline gives CDR1 LNHDA, CDR2 SQIVND (reference sequence). CDR3 region: CASTLRIGSGANVLTF. CDR3 bases: TGTGCCAGTACCCTGAGGATCGGTTCTGGGGCCAACGTCCTGACTTTC.

This clonotype came up many times. The V call is TRBV28, the J call TRBJ1-5; the D gene is possibly TRBD1 (6 bases). This CDR3 contains 21 residues. Germline CDR1 is MDHEN and CDR2 is SYDVKM. The CDR3 reads CVDAVQGQSFKGSSSNQPQHF. CDR3 DNA: TGTGTCGATGCGGTTCAGGGGCAATCCTTCAAAGGCTCAAGTAGCAATCAGCCCCAGCATTTT.

This clonotype has a handful of counts. The rearrangement links TRBV7-9 to TRBJ1-5; 9 bases match TRBD1. This CDR3 has 18 residues. V dropped 5 bases and J dropped 0; count of bases not matched to a gene: 11. The germline CDR1 and CDR2 sequences are SEHNR and FQNEAQ (reference sequence). CDR3 sequence: CASSPSGQGRPSNQPQHF. In DNA, the CDR3 is TGTGCCAGCAGCCCCTCGGGACAGGGAAGACCTAGCAATCAGCCCCAGCATTTT.

This clonotype was recorded only once. V usage is TRBV5-6 and J usage is TRBJ2-3; perhaps TRBD2 as D (7 bases). The CDR3 spans 16 residues. Germline loops: CDR1 SGHDT, CDR2 YYEEEE. V gave up 3 bases and J gave up 1 base, with 15 bases separating them. CDR3 sequence reads: CASSSVGGPGTDTQYF. CDR3 DNA sequence: TGTGCCAGCAGCTCGGTGGGGGGGCCTGGCACAGATACGCAGTATTTT.

There are a few counts of this clonotype. CDR3 region: CASSQGHEQFF. The CDR3 coding sequence is TGTGCCAGCAGTCAGGGCCATGAGCAGTTCTTC. This sequence joins TRBV6-4 and TRBJ2-1; D perhaps matches TRBD1 (5 bases). This CDR3 comprises 11 residues. V was cut by 5 bases and J by 8 bases, with 7 bases left in between. Per the germline V gene, CDR1 is MRHNA and CDR2 is SNTAGT.

The V and J genes are TRBV12-3 or TRBV12-4 and TRBJ1-2, with 11 nucleotides matching TRBD1. The CDR3 covers 16 residues. The V gene end was trimmed by 2 bases and the J gene end by 8 bases; junction bases not matched to a gene: 10. CDR3 sequence: CASSLRIGQGAPGYTF. CDR3 nucleotide sequence: TGTGCCAGCAGTTTAAGAATCGGACAGGGGGCGCCCGGCTACACCTTC.

The genes are TRBV14 and TRBJ1-1, with D perhaps matching TRBD1 (5 bases). CDR1 SGHDN and CDR2 FVKESK come from the germline V gene. V was pared by 2 bases and J by 2 bases, with 18 bases between. The CDR3 consists of 17 residues. The CDR3 loop reads CASSQMGGGSSNTEAFF. The CDR3, as DNA: TGTGCCAGCAGCCAAATGGGGGGGGGGTCCTCCAACACTGAAGCTTTCTTT.

Concerning this clonotype: Because it lacks the conserved phenylalanine or tryptophan at the end, this CDR3 is likely a read error. The V gene is TRBV24-1, the J gene TRBJ2-5; D perhaps matches TRBD2 (6 bases). Looked up from germline, CDR1 is KGHDR and CDR2 is SFDVKD. CDR3 size: 15 residues. V gave up 9 bases and J gave up 6 bases, with 22 bases separating them. This CDR3 is CATSPAAGSWKTQYL. CDR3 sequence (DNA): TGTGCCACCTCCCCGGCGGCGGGGAGTTGGAAGACCCAGTACTTA.

This chain connects TRBV2 to TRBJ2-1, with D hard to call. The ends were cut back, 5 bases at V and 13 bases at J, with 9 bases in the middle. The CDR3 consists of 10 residues. Germline V CDR1 and CDR2: SNHLY, FYNNEI. In DNA, the CDR3 is TGTGCCAGCAGTCGGTCTGTCCAGTTCTTC. Its protein is CASSRSVQFF. Full variable domain (missing parts from reference TRBV2 and TRBJ2-1): EPEVTQTPSHQVTQMGQEVILRCVPISNHLYFYWYRQILGQKVEFLVSFYNNEISEKSEIFDDQFSVERPDGSNFTLKIRSTKLEDSAMYFCASSRSVQFFGPGTRLTVL.

This clonotype came up many times. J is TRBJ2-5 and V is TRBV7-2; possibly TRBD1 for D (7 bases). Germline lookup yields CDR1 SGHTA and CDR2 FQGNSA. V lost 4 bases and J lost 4, with 13 bases in between. The CDR3 consists of 14 residues. The CDR3 loop is CASSSSGGRETQYF. The CDR3, as DNA: TGTGCCAGCAGCTCCTCAGGGGGGCGAGAGACCCAGTACTTC.

The chain joins TRBV20-1 to TRBJ2-1; 9 bases match TRBD1. The CDR3 length is 14 residues. CDR1 is DFQATT, CDR2 SNEGSKA, per germline (reference sequence). The V gene end was trimmed by 6 bases and the J gene end by 3 bases; junction bases not matched to a gene: 6. For the CDR3, the DNA is TGCAGTGCGAAAAAGACAGGGGGCTACAATGAGCAGTTCTTC. Its protein is CSAKKTGGYNEQFF.

J is TRBJ2-7 and V is TRBV28; D unclear. Germline values: CDR1 MDHEN, CDR2 SYDVKM. V lost 6 bases, J lost 3 bases, and 18 bases lay in between. There are 15 residues in the CDR3. The CDR3: CASSPAVVIYYEQYF. The CDR3 coding sequence is TGTGCCAGCAGCCCCGCAGTGGTCATTTACTACGAGCAGTACTTC. Full variable domain (rest looked up from reference TRBV28 and TRBJ2-7): DVKVTQSSRYLVKRTGEKVFLECVQDMDHENMFWYRQDPGLGLRLIYFSYDVKMKEKGDIPEGYSVSREKKERFSLILESASTNQTSMYLCASSPAVVIYYEQYFGPGTRLTVT.

V is TRBV10-3 and J is TRBJ2-7; D possibly corresponds to TRBD2 (6 bases). Trimming shortened V by 3 bases and J by 4 bases, and 16 bases separated the two germline ends. The CDR3 covers 15 residues. CDR1 ENHRY and CDR2 SYGVKD come from the germline V gene. In DNA, the CDR3 is TGTGCCATCAGTGACTCAGCCAGCGGGCAGTACGAGCAGTACTTC. Protein product: CAISDSASGQYEQYF.

This clonotype occurred a few times. J is TRBJ1-1 and V is TRBV29-1, with TRBD1 identical over 7 bases. Germline V gives CDR1 SQVTM, CDR2 ANQGSEA. Trimming took 2 bases from V and 5 from J; bases not matched to a gene: 11. This CDR3 has 15 residues. CDR3 nucleotide sequence: TGCAGCGTTGAACGACAGGGCCACCTGCGGACTGAAGCTTTCTTT. It codes for CSVERQGHLRTEAFF.

The rearrangement uses TRBV6-5 and TRBJ2-6; 10 bases are shared with TRBD1. Trimming removed 5 bases from V and 2 bases from J; junction bases left unmatched: 9. The CDR3 runs 18 residues. Germline V CDR1 and CDR2: MNHEY, SVGAGI. CDR3 sequence (DNA): TGTGCCAGCAGTCGCTGGGACAGGGGCACGGCTGGGGCCAACGTCCTGACTTTC. This translates into CASSRWDRGTAGANVLTF.

The table lists this clonotype with a few counts. The gene calls are TRBV7-6 and TRBJ2-7; D is possibly TRBD1 or TRBD2 (6 bases each). The CDR3 totals 16 residues. V dropped 5 bases and J dropped 2 bases, with 19 bases sitting between them. Looked up from germline, CDR1 is SGHVS and CDR2 is FNYEAQ. CDR3 loop: CASSHSWGAGPYEQYF. CDR3 bases: TGTGCCAGCAGCCACTCTTGGGGGGCCGGACCCTACGAGCAGTACTTC.

In this sample, this clonotype turned up a few times. The CDR3 DNA reads TGTGCCAGCAGCGCACAGGGGGAGCTCGACAATGAGCAGTTCTTC. Protein product: CASSAQGELDNEQFF. The V call is TRBV7-2, the J call TRBJ2-1, with 8 bases aligning to TRBD1. Looked up from germline, CDR1 is SGHTA and CDR2 is FQGNSA. The CDR3 extends over 15 amino acids. The V gene end was trimmed by 5 bases and the J gene end by 5 bases; junction bases not matched to a gene: 8.

The V call is TRBV4-1, the J call TRBJ1-2; a possible D gene is TRBD1 (5 bases). V was clipped by 2 bases and J by 2 bases, with 12 bases between them. The CDR3 extends over 15 amino acids. Germline V lookup: CDR1 MGHRA, CDR2 YSYEKL. The CDR3 region has the DNA TGCGCCAGCAGCCAATGGGGAACAGGAAACTATGGCTACACCTTC. It is translated as CASSQWGTGNYGYTF.

This clonotype was observed a handful of times. Here the CDR3 DNA reads TGTGCCACCAGCCTGGACAGAAACAATCAGCCCCAGCATTTT. Its protein product is CATSLDRNNQPQHF. The chain combines TRBV15 with TRBJ1-5; D possibly corresponds to TRBD1 (6 bases). Trimming stripped 5 bases from V and 3 bases from J, with 11 bases between. Germline loops: CDR1 LNHNV, CDR2 YYDKDF (reference sequence). CDR3 length: 14 residues.

There are many counts of this clonotype. The chain employs TRBV7-2 and TRBJ1-6; no firm D call. The CDR3 contains 14 residues. The V gene lost 5 bases and the J gene lost 10 bases, with 15 bases spanning the gap. Germline CDR1 SGHTA, CDR2 FQGNSA. The CDR3 DNA reads TGTGCCAGCAGCCTGGGCGTGCAGCGGTCACCCCTCCACTTT. Protein: CASSLGVQRSPLHF.

The V gene is TRBV20-1, the J gene TRBJ1-3, with 8 bases fitting TRBD1. From germline, CDR1 is DFQATT and CDR2 SNEGSKA (reference sequence). The CDR3 sequence is 14 residues long. V lost 6 bases, J lost 3 bases, and 7 bases stayed unmatched. DNA for the CDR3: TGCAGTGCCAGGGACAGGCGAGGTGGAAACACCATATATTTT. It translates to CSARDRRGGNTIYF.

The V gene is TRBV19, the J gene TRBJ1-4; TRBD1 matches 8 bases. In germline, CDR1 is LNHDA, CDR2 SQIVND (reference sequence). This CDR3 comprises 11 residues. After removal of 5 bases from V and 14 bases from J, the junction contained 4 bases not matched to a gene. CDR3 residues: CASSSRDRLFF. CDR3 nucleotide sequence: TGTGCCAGTAGTTCCCGGGACAGGCTGTTTTTT.

The rearrangement joins TRBV30 to TRBJ2-7; either TRBD1 or TRBD2 may fit D (6 bases each). This CDR3 comprises 12 residues. The V end was cut by 5 bases, the J end by 7 bases, with 15 bases between. Germline lookup yields CDR1 GTSNPN and CDR2 SVGIG (reference sequence). The CDR3 is CAWLGQGREQYF. In nucleotides, the CDR3 is TGTGCCTGGTTAGGTCAGGGGAGGGAGCAGTACTTC.

This clonotype occurred many times. The chain has TRBV7-8 and TRBJ2-7, with 7 bases matching TRBD1. The length of the CDR3 is 15 residues. J gave up 2 bases and V 5 bases, and 9 bases lay outside the gene matches. Germline V gives CDR1 SGHVS, CDR2 FQNEAQ. The CDR3 DNA follows: TGTGCCAGCAGCCAAGCCCAACAGGGGACCTACGAGCAGTACTTC. This encodes CASSQAQQGTYEQYF.

The rearrangement uses TRBV7-9 and TRBJ1-4; D call uncertain. Germline V gene lookup returns CDR1 SEHNR and CDR2 FQNEAQ (reference sequence). The CDR3 is 14 residues long. Trimming removed 4 bases from V and 4 bases from J, with 10 bases in between. CDR3 DNA: TGTGCCAGCAGCTCGACCGCGCTTAATGAAAAACTGTTTTTT. This codes for CASSSTALNEKLFF.

The V and J genes are TRBV2 and TRBJ1-2, with D possibly being TRBD1 (6 bases). Germline CDR1 reads SNHLY; CDR2 reads FYNNEI. Trimming pared 5 bases from V and 4 bases from J, leaving 14 bases between. This CDR3 has 14 residues. The chain's CDR3 is CASSQGRGGYGYTF. The CDR3 nucleotides read TGTGCCAGCAGTCAGGGGCGAGGAGGCTATGGCTACACCTTC.

The chain is built from TRBV11-2 and TRBJ2-5; D could derive from TRBD1 or TRBD2 (8 bases each). Germline CDR1 reads SGHAT; CDR2 reads FQNNGV. This CDR3 region has 14 residues. Trimming removed 5 bases from V and 5 bases from J, with 15 bases in between. In DNA, the CDR3 is TGTGCCAGCAGCGACAGGGGCGGGAGGGAGACCCAGTACTTC. Translated, it gives CASSDRGGRETQYF.

The rearrangement joins TRBV4-1 to TRBJ2-1; weak D call: TRBD1 (6 bases). The CDR3 length is 16 residues. Per the germline V gene, CDR1 is MGHRA and CDR2 is YSYEKL. Trimming took 10 bases from V and 3 from J, leaving 22 bases between them. DNA of the CDR3: TGCGCCATCATCCAACCCAACAGGGTCCTCTACAATGAGCAGTTCTTC. As protein: CAIIQPNRVLYNEQFF.

This chain uses TRBV29-1 with TRBJ1-2; TRBD1 aligns across 8 bases. The germline V gene has CDR1 SQVTM and CDR2 ANQGSEA. The CDR3 is 13 residues long. V trimming: 7 bases; J trimming: 6 bases; junction bases outside the gene matches: 10. The CDR3 DNA sequence: TGCAGCGCTGTACGTGACAGGGGAGATGGCTACACCTTC. This translates into CSAVRDRGDGYTF.

The chain couples TRBV2 to TRBJ1-2; 9 nucleotides agree with TRBD1. The CDR3 is 13 amino acids. V gave up 7 bases and J gave up 4 bases; unmatched junction bases: 4. CDR1 and CDR2 from the germline V gene are SNHLY and FYNNEI. The CDR3 nucleotides read TGTGCCAGCATCCCGGGACAGGGCTATGGCTACACCTTC. Protein: CASIPGQGYGYTF.

This clonotype has at least ten counts. The chain uses TRBV7-6 and TRBJ2-7, with 8 bases fitting TRBD2. The CDR3 extends over 16 amino acids. The V segment lost 5 bases and the J segment 2 bases; nucleotides outside the gene matches: 11. CDR1 and CDR2 (germline): SGHVS, FNYEAQ. In nucleotides, the CDR3 is TGTGCCAGCAGCCTCTCGGGGGGGGGTAACCCCTACGAGCAGTACTTC. This codes for CASSLSGGGNPYEQYF.

This rearrangement joins TRBV20-1 to TRBJ1-1, with D possibly being TRBD1 (5 bases). This CDR3 is 16 amino acids long. V lost 0 bases to trimming and J lost 4 bases, with 18 bases between them. Germline V gene lookup returns CDR1 DFQATT and CDR2 SNEGSKA (reference sequence). CDR3 nucleotides: TGCAGTGCTAGAGATGGGGAAGGGGCCGTGACCACTGAAGCTTTCTTT. It is translated as CSARDGEGAVTTEAFF.